Below, 3 T cell receptor beta chains from the same sample are listed, as sequenced in a study of OX40 agonist ivuxolimab in advanced cancers. TCRdb's copy holds only in-frame clones and misses some; the assay was immunoSEQ multiplex PCR. The repertoire has some 94,000 clones, roughly nine tenths of them found once; the top ten carry 3.4%. Specimen: CD4+ or CD8+ T cells sorted from blood, collected in a trial of the OX40 agonist ivuxolimab. The receptors were gathered from an adult with an advanced solid tumor such as melanoma, head and neck, liver or kidney cancer.

The chain uses TRBV27 and TRBJ1-2; 10 nucleotides agree with TRBD1. The length of the CDR3 is 15 residues. V lost 5 bases and J lost 4; bases outside the gene matches: 7. Germline assignment: CDR1 MNHEY and CDR2 SMNVEV (reference sequence). The CDR3, as DNA: TGTGCCAGCAGTCCCTCGACAGGGGGCGGCTATGGCTACACCTTC. It is translated as CASSPSTGGGYGYTF.

V and J are TRBV19 and TRBJ2-7; a possible D gene is TRBD2 (6 bases). CDR3 size: 14 residues. Germline lookup yields CDR1 LNHDA and CDR2 SQIVND (reference sequence). Deletions cut 5 bases from V and 3 bases from J, with 14 bases between. CDR3 sequence: CASSSGTGDYEQYF. CDR3 sequence (DNA): TGTGCCAGTAGTTCCGGGACGGGGGACTACGAGCAGTACTTC. The complete variable domain, with remaining parts taken from reference TRBV19 and TRBJ2-7, reads DGGITQSPKYLFRKEGQNVTLSCEQNLNHDAMYWYRQDPGQGLRLIYYSQIVNDFQKGDIAEGYSVSREKKESFPLTVTSAQKNPTAFYLCASSSGTGDYEQYFGPGTRLTVT.

In regard to this clone: Other DNA variants within this sample encode the same CDR3. The V call is TRBV29-1, the J call TRBJ1-2, with TRBD1 as a possible D gene (6 bases). This CDR3 contains 12 residues. Trimming took off 2 bases at V and 2 bases at J, with 6 bases between the two ends. Germline V lookup: CDR1 SQVTM, CDR2 ANQGSEA. Written as DNA, the CDR3 is TGCAGCGTTGAAACAGGGAACTATGGCTACACCTTC. Its translation is CSVETGNYGYTF.